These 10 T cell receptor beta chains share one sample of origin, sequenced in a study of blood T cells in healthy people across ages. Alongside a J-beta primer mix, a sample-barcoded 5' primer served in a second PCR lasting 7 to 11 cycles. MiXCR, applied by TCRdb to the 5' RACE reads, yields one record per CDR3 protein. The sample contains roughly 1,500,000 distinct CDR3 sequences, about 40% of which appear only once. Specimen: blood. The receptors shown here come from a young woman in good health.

This CDR3 is CASSQVVYRGTYEQYF. For the CDR3, the DNA is TGCGCCAGCAGCCAAGTCGTTTATCGGGGGACCTACGAGCAGTACTTC. J is TRBJ2-7 and V is TRBV4-1; TRBD2 might be the D (6 bases). This CDR3 spans 16 amino acids. The germline V gene encodes CDR1 MGHRA and CDR2 YSYEKL. Trimming left V 1 base short and J 2 bases short, with 15 bases between.

The CDR3 nucleotides read TGTGCCAGCAGCATACCTCCGGGACAGGGGAACGAGCAGTACTTC. Its protein is CASSIPPGQGNEQYF. V usage is TRBV11-2 and J usage is TRBJ2-5; 10 nucleotides align to TRBD1. The end of the DNA is better explained by TRBJ2-7, so the J call may be wrong. CDR1 and CDR2 (germline): SGHAT, FQNNGV. The CDR3 has 15 amino acids.

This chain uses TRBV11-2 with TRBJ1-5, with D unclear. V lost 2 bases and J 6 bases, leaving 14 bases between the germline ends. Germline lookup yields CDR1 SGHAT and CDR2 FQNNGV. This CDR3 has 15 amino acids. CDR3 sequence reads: CASSLFPTFSQPQHF. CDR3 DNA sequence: TGTGCCAGCAGCTTATTCCCGACCTTTAGTCAGCCCCAGCATTTT.

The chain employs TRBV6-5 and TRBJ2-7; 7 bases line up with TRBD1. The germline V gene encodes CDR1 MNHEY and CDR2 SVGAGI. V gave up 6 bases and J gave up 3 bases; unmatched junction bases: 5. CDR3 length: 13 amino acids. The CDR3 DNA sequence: TGTGCCAGCAGGGTTCGACAGGGCTACGAGCAGTACTTC. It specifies CASRVRQGYEQYF.

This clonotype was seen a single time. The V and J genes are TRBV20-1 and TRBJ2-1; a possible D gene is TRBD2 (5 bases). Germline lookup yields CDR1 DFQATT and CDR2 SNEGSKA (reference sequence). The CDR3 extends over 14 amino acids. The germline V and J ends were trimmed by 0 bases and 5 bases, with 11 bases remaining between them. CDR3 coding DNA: TGCAGTGCTAGAGAACGAGCGGAGGACAATGAGCAGTTCTTC. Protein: CSARERAEDNEQFF.

The CDR3 region has the DNA TGTGCCAGCAGCGTAGCCGGGGATGGATCCTACGAGCAGTACTTC. It encodes CASSVAGDGSYEQYF. V gene TRBV9 combines with J gene TRBJ2-7; weak D call: TRBD2 (5 bases). The V gene lost 0 bases and the J gene lost 1 base, with 11 bases spanning the gap. Germline V gene data show CDR1 as SGDLS and CDR2 as YYNGEE. The CDR3 covers 15 residues.

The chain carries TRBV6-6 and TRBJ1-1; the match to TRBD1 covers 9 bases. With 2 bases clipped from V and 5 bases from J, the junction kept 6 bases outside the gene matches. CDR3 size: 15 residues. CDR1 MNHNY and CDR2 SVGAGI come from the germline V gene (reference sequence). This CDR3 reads CASSYNRGRWTEAFF. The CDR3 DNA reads TGTGCCAGCAGTTACAACAGGGGGCGTTGGACTGAAGCTTTCTTT.

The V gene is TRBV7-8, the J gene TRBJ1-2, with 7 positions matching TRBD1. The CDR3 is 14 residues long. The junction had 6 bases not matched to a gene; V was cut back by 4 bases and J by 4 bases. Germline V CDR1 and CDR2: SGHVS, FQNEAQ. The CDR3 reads CASSSTGQPYGYTF. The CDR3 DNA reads TGTGCCAGCAGCTCGACGGGACAGCCCTATGGCTACACCTTC.

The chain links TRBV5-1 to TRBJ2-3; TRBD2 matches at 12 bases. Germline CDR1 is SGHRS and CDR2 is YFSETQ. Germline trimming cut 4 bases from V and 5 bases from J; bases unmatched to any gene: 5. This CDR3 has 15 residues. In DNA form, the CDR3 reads TGCGCCAGCAGCCCAAAACTAGCGGGAGGAGATACGCAGTATTTT. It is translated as CASSPKLAGGDTQYF. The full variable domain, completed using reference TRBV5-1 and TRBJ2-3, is KAGVTQTPRYLIKTRGQQVTLSCSPISGHRSVSWYQQTPGQGLQFLFEYFSETQRNKGNFPGRFSGRQFSNSRSEMNVSTLELGDSALYLCASSPKLAGGDTQYFGPGTRLTVL.

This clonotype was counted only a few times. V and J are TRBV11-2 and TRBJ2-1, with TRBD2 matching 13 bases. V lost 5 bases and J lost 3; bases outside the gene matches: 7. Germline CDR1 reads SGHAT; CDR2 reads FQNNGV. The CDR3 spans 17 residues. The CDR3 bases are TGTGCCAGCAGCCCGCGGACTAGCGGGGGCCGCTACAATGAGCAGTTCTTC. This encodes CASSPRTSGGRYNEQFF.